The 24 T cell receptor beta chains below come from one sample, sequenced in a study of T cell clonality in common variable immunodeficiency. Study outcomes and limitations: In common variable immunodeficiency, TCR beta chains reportedly carried fewer deletions and N-nucleotide insertions.

Sequenced by immunoSEQ multiplex PCR; TCRdb stores in-frame clones only, minus some. The sample is made up of around 13,000 clones, none counted only once. Their antigen targets remain unknown. Sequencing was done on a sample of peripheral blood mononuclear cells. All receptors derive from a human donor with common variable immunodeficiency.

This clone was counted many times. The CDR3 extends 3 residues past the end of the read, so its final part is completed from the germline J gene. The rearrangement joins TRBV7-7 to TRBJ2-3; TRBD1 might be the D (6 bases). The CDR3 consists of 14 residues. The germline CDR1 and CDR2 sequences are SSHAT and FNYEAQ (reference sequence). With 6 bases removed from V and 2 bases from J, the gap between germline ends came to 12 bases. The CDR3 loop reads CASSYGQFTDTQYF. The CDR3 bases that were read are TGTGCCAGCAGTTATGGACAGTTCACAGATACG. Variable domain in full (rest from reference TRBV7-7 and TRBJ2-3): GAGVSQSPRYKVTKRGQDVTLRCDPISSHATLYWYQQALGQGPEFLTYFNYEAQPDKSGLPSDRFSAERPEGSISTLTIQRTEQRDSAMYRCASSYGQFTDTQYFGPGTRLTVL.

This clone was observed a handful of times. With the read ending 3 residues before the CDR3 end, the germline J gene is used to fill in that end. The chain uses TRBV23-1 and TRBJ1-6; D perhaps matches TRBD1 (6 bases). TRBV23-1 is designated an ORF whose function remains uncertain. The CDR3 has 16 amino acids. Trimming shortened V by 0 bases and J by 8 bases, and 14 bases separated the two germline ends. The CDR3 sequence: CASSQSDGQNYSPLHF. Incomplete CDR3 DNA: TGCGCCAGCAGTCAATCGGACGGACAGAACTATTCACCC.

Concerning this clone: The CDR3 end is not reached by the read, which stops 3 residues before it; the germline J gene fills it in. V and J are TRBV18 and TRBJ1-5; 7 bases are shared with TRBD1. Germline-derived CDR1 and CDR2 are KGHSH and LQKENI. Germline trimming cut 3 bases from V and 4 bases from J; bases unmatched to any gene: 9. This CDR3 contains 16 residues. The sequenced part of the CDR3 DNA is TGTGCCAGCTCACCGAACGCCGGGACAGCAAATCAGCCC. Translation: CASSPNAGTANQP. The whole CDR3 protein reads CASSPNAGTANQPQHF.

Details on this clone: With the read ending 3 residues before the CDR3 end, the germline J gene is used to fill in that end. The genes are TRBV7-2 and TRBJ2-1; TRBD1 is a possible D gene (6 bases). The ends were cut back, 1 base at V and 5 bases at J, with 9 bases in the middle. CDR3 length: 14 amino acids. The germline V gene encodes CDR1 SGHTA and CDR2 FQGNSA. This CDR3 is CASSLDNRDNEQFF. CDR3 DNA, as far as it was read: TGTGCCAGCAGCTTAGATAACAGGGACAATGAG.

There are a few counts of this clone. The CDR3 extends 3 residues past the end of the read, so its final part is completed from the germline J gene. The gene calls are TRBV5-1 and TRBJ1-1; 10 nucleotides match TRBD1. This CDR3 contains 13 residues. Trimming removed 7 bases from V and 5 bases from J; junction bases left unmatched: 5. The germline CDR1 and CDR2 sequences are SGHRS and YFSETQ. The CDR3 region is CASRPGQGTEAFF. CDR3 bases read: TGCGCCAGCCGTCCGGGACAGGGGACTGAA.

This clone has just a few counts. From the germline J gene comes the end of the CDR3, since the read stops 3 residues before it. V usage is TRBV13 and J usage is TRBJ2-7; 9 nucleotides match TRBD1. J gave up 2 bases and V 7 bases, and 9 bases lay outside the gene matches. The germline V gene encodes CDR1 PRHDT and CDR2 FYEKMQ (reference sequence). This CDR3 spans 15 amino acids. CDR3 DNA, as far as it was read: TGTGCCAGCACGATGGGACAGGGAAACGCCTACGAG. Protein product: CASTMGQGNAYE. The whole CDR3 protein is CASTMGQGNAYEQYF.

This clone was recorded many times. The CDR3 protein is CSARRGMNEQYF. Partial CDR3 DNA: TGCAGTGCTAGGAGGGGGATGAACGAG. The rearrangement joins TRBV20-1 to TRBJ2-7, with D possibly TRBD1 on 6 matching bases. Read sequence stops 3 residues before the CDR3 end, and the germline J gene provides the missing end. V was shortened by 3 bases and J by 5 bases, with 11 bases between the two germline ends. Per the germline V gene, CDR1 is DFQATT and CDR2 is SNEGSKA (reference sequence). The CDR3 length is 12 residues.

As regards this clone: From the germline J gene comes the end of the CDR3, since the read stops 3 residues before it. The chain joins TRBV19 to TRBJ2-5; D remains unclear. The germline V gene encodes CDR1 LNHDA and CDR2 SQIVND (reference sequence). Deletions cut 0 bases from V and 1 base from J, with 3 bases between. The CDR3 has 13 residues. The CDR3 loop reads CASSIDLQETQYF. CDR3 DNA (partial): TGTGCCAGTAGTATAGATCTCCAAGAGACC.

This clone was detected a few times. The CDR3 extends 3 residues past the end of the read, so its final part is completed from the germline J gene. J is TRBJ1-1 and V is TRBV19; TRBD1 matches at 8 bases. The CDR3 runs 14 residues. V lost 7 bases to trimming and J lost 5 bases; unmatched junction nucleotides: 9. Germline-derived CDR1 and CDR2 are LNHDA and SQIVND (reference sequence). The sequenced part of the CDR3 DNA is TGTGCCAGTATAAAGGGCAGACAGGGGACTGAA. Amino acid sequence: CASIKGRQGTE. The CDR3, in full, reads CASIKGRQGTEAFF.

The sequenced CDR3 bases are TGTGCCAGCAGTGTTAGCCGGGACATCCTCTCCTACGAG. Its protein product is CASSVSRDILSYE. The entire CDR3 sequence reads CASSVSRDILSYEQYF. The chain employs TRBV2 and TRBJ2-7, with D possibly being TRBD1 (6 bases). The read gets to within 3 residues of the CDR3 end, and the germline J gene fills in the rest. Trimming took 4 bases from V and 0 from J, leaving 16 bases between them. The CDR3 consists of 16 residues. Germline V lookup: CDR1 SNHLY, CDR2 FYNNEI.

This clone was seen a handful of times. An end of the junction differs from the germline gene, which may be a read error. Coverage ceases 3 residues before the CDR3 finishes, and the germline J gene fills in the end. This chain connects TRBV7-9 to TRBJ2-3; D is perhaps TRBD1 (6 bases). Germline V gene lookup returns CDR1 SEHNR and CDR2 FQNEAQ (reference sequence). CDR3 length equals 13 residues. Partial CDR3 DNA: TGTTCCAGCAGCGTTTCAGGGGTAGATACG. Its protein is CSSSVSGVDT. The entire CDR3 is CSSSVSGVDTQYF.

This clone was seen a handful of times. The CDR3 end falls 3 residues outside the read, so it is completed with the germline J gene. The J gene is TRBJ1-1, the V gene TRBV30; D not certain. V was shortened by 0 bases and J by 0 bases, with 14 bases between the two germline ends. From germline, CDR1 is GTSNPN and CDR2 SVGIG (reference sequence). The CDR3 runs 16 residues. The CDR3 loop is CAWSVRSVSMNTEAFF. The CDR3 DNA, read in part, is TGTGCCTGGAGTGTGAGGTCAGTGTCCATGAACACTGAA.

In this sample, this clone turned up a few times. The read halts 3 residues ahead of the CDR3 end, with the missing end drawn from the germline J gene. V gene TRBV7-9 combines with J gene TRBJ1-2; D is ambiguous. The CDR3 length is 12 residues. The germline gives CDR1 SEHNR, CDR2 FQNEAQ (reference sequence). This CDR3 is CASSRDFRGYTF. The DNA read from the CDR3 is TGTGCCAGCAGCCGAGACTTTAGAGGC.

Notes on this clone: Read data end 3 residues before the CDR3 end; the end is taken from the germline J gene. The chain couples TRBV5-1 to TRBJ2-7; TRBD1 is a possible D gene (7 bases). The CDR3 runs to 15 residues. CDR1 is SGHRS, CDR2 YFSETQ, per germline. V lost 0 bases and J 1 base, leaving 11 bases between the germline ends. Incomplete CDR3 DNA: TGCGCCAGCAGCTTGGGGAGGGGGCTTTCCTACGAG. Residues: CASSLGRGLSYE. The CDR3 reads in full as CASSLGRGLSYEQYF.

Of note for this clone: The read ends 3 residues early relative to the CDR3; the germline J gene fills the gap. J is TRBJ1-2 and V is TRBV19; D is undetermined. CDR1 LNHDA and CDR2 SQIVND come from the germline V gene (reference sequence). The CDR3 totals 14 residues. Trimming took 3 bases from V and 4 from J, leaving 12 bases between them. The sequenced part of the CDR3 DNA is TGTGCCAGTAGTATGGGCAGTAGGCTCTATGGC. Translating it yields CASSMGSRLYG. The whole CDR3 protein reads CASSMGSRLYGYTF.

A remark on this clone: From the germline J gene comes the end of the CDR3, since the read stops 3 residues before it. V is TRBV5-1 and J is TRBJ1-1, with D uncertain. Germline CDR1 and CDR2: SGHRS and YFSETQ. Trimming removed 0 bases from V and 1 base from J, with 10 bases in between. The CDR3 contains 15 residues. CDR3 sequence: CASSLDGPRNTEAFF. CDR3 DNA (partial): TGCGCCAGCAGCTTGGATGGGCCGAGGAACACTGAA.

This clone was counted only a few times. The CDR3 end lies 3 residues beyond the end of the read and is filled in from the germline J gene. The chain uses TRBV30 and TRBJ1-1, with D unclear. The CDR3 contains 12 residues. CDR1 and CDR2 from the germline V gene are GTSNPN and SVGIG (reference sequence). CDR3 residues: CAWSEVRGGAFF. CDR3 DNA, as far as it was read: TGTGCCTGGAGTGAAGTACGAGGTGGA.

On this clone: The read is 3 residues too short to cover the CDR3 end, so that end is filled in from the germline J gene. The V gene is TRBV19, the J gene TRBJ2-1, with D possibly being TRBD2 (5 bases). V gave up 1 base and J gave up 6 bases, with 13 bases separating them. The CDR3 runs to 15 residues. CDR1 LNHDA and CDR2 SQIVND come from the germline V gene (reference sequence). The CDR3 spells CASSIGASRGNEQFF. The DNA read from the CDR3 is TGTGCCAGTAGTATAGGGGCTAGCCGGGGCAATGAG.

A note on this clone: Read coverage stops 3 residues before the CDR3 terminus; the germline J gene supplies the remainder. The chain links TRBV7-8 to TRBJ2-1; possibly TRBD1 for D (5 bases). Deletions cut 6 bases from V and 6 bases from J, with 12 bases between. In germline, CDR1 is SGHVS, CDR2 FQNEAQ. This CDR3 region has 13 residues. This CDR3 is CASSRGLTNEQFF. CDR3 DNA (partial): TGTGCCAGCAGTAGGGGCCTTACCAATGAG.

This clone is judged medium-sized (0.01 to 0.1%). The sequenced CDR3 bases are TGCAGTGCTAGAGATCCGGGACAAGGATCCCCCCTATCACCC. Protein product: CSARDPGQGSPLSP. The whole CDR3 reads CSARDPGQGSPLSPLHF. This sequence joins TRBV20-1 and TRBJ1-6; tentatively, D is TRBD1 (6 bases). The CDR3 end lies 3 residues beyond the end of the read and is filled in from the germline J gene. This CDR3 contains 17 residues. The ends were cut back, 0 bases at V and 10 bases at J, with 22 bases in the middle. The V gene's germline CDR1 is DFQATT and CDR2 SNEGSKA (reference sequence).

This clone was picked up a small number of times. The read ends 3 residues before the CDR3 terminus; that terminus is restored from the germline J gene. The J gene is TRBJ2-3, the V gene TRBV5-1; 7 bases map to TRBD1. J was trimmed by 2 bases and V by 5 bases; bases with no gene match: 5. CDR1 is SGHRS and CDR2 is YFSETQ in the germline V gene. This CDR3 region has 14 residues. CDR3: CASRPDRFTDTQYF. CDR3 bases read: TGCGCCAGCAGACCGGACAGGTTCACAGATACG.

This clone has more than one count but fewer than ten. The covered CDR3 bases are TGTGCCAGCAGAAGACAGACCTATGGC. Protein product: CASRRQTYG. The whole CDR3 is CASRRQTYGYTF. This chain uses TRBV6-2 or TRBV6-3 with TRBJ1-2; possibly TRBD1 for D (5 bases). The CDR3 is cut off 3 residues early in the read; its end comes from the germline J gene. Trimming removed 6 bases at V and 4 bases at J, with 9 bases between. Germline values: CDR1 MNHEY, CDR2 SVGEGT. The CDR3 is 12 amino acids.

This clone was recorded at least ten times. The read stops 3 residues short of the end of the CDR3; the missing end is completed from the germline J gene. This chain links TRBV20-1 with TRBJ2-5, with 14 bases that match TRBD2. The germline CDR1 and CDR2 sequences are DFQATT and SNEGSKA (reference sequence). Losses at the gene ends were 1 base for V and 2 bases for J; bases not matched to a gene: 6. The CDR3 has 17 amino acids. The CDR3 bases that were read are TGCAGTGCTAGAGGCGTGACTAGCGGGGGGGGACAAGAGACC. It translates to CSARGVTSGGGQET. Given in full, the CDR3 is CSARGVTSGGGQETQYF.

Worth noting for this clone: The observed sequence ends 3 residues before the CDR3 terminus, with the missing tail filled in from the germline J gene. The rearrangement joins TRBV5-4 to TRBJ1-6; 7 bases are a match to TRBD1. Germline V CDR1 and CDR2: SGHNT, YYREEE (reference sequence). J lost 8 bases, V lost 4 bases, and 6 bases had no gene match. CDR3 length: 14 residues. CDR3 sequence: CASSPGGSDSPLHF. Incomplete CDR3 DNA: TGTGCCAGCAGCCCAGGGGGGTCGGATTCACCC.